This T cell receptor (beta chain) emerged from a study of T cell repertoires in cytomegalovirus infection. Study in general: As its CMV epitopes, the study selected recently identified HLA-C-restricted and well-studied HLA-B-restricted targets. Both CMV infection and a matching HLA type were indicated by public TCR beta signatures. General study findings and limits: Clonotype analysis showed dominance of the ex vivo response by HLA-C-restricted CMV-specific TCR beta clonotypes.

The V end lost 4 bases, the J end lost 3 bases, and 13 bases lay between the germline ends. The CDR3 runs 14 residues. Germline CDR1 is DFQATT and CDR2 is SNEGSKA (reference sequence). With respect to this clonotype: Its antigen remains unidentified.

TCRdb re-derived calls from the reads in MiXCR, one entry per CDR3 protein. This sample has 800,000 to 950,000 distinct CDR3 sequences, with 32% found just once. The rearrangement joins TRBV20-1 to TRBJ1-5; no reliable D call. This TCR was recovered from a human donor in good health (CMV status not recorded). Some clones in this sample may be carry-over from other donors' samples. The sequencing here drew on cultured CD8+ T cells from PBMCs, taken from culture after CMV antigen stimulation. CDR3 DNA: TGCAGTGCTACCCCGAACTTCGCCAATCAGCCCCAGCATTTT. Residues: CSATPNFANQPQHF.